Shown below are 21 T cell receptor beta chains from a single sample sequenced in a study of T cell responses to AZD1222 COVID-19 vaccine. TCRdb's table, derived via immunoSEQ multiplex PCR, lists solely in-frame clones and lacks some. This table has 150,000 to 180,000 clones, 70% to 90% appearing once. Here the sequenced sample was peripheral blood, taken on day 0 of MenACWY control vaccination. These receptors were obtained from an adult in good health.

The V gene is TRBV6-5, the J gene TRBJ2-2; D may be TRBD2 (5 bases). CDR3 length: 15 amino acids. Trimming took off 6 bases at V and 1 base at J, with 12 bases between the two ends. CDR1 MNHEY and CDR2 SVGAGI come from the germline V gene. Written as DNA, the CDR3 is TGTGCCAGCAGCAACCGTCGGGGGAACACCGGGGAGCTGTTTTTT. This gives the protein CASSNRRGNTGELFF.

V usage is TRBV25-1 and J usage is TRBJ2-7; 14 bases map to TRBD2. J gave up 2 bases and V 8 bases, and 5 bases lay outside the gene matches. Germline V gene data show CDR1 as MGHDK and CDR2 as SYGVNS. The CDR3 length is 15 residues. The CDR3 protein is CASSPTSGGAYEQYF. The CDR3 DNA sequence: TGTGCCAGCTCCCCGACTAGCGGGGGGGCCTACGAGCAGTACTTC.

The chain has TRBV7-2 and TRBJ1-1; D is unclear. The CDR3 runs to 17 residues. V lost 1 base and J lost 0, with 15 bases in between. In germline, CDR1 is SGHTA, CDR2 FQGNSA. As DNA, the CDR3 is TGTGCCAGCAGCTTAGGTCGAACCGAACACATGAACACTGAAGCTTTCTTT. Its translation is CASSLGRTEHMNTEAFF.

This chain connects TRBV5-4 to TRBJ1-4, with 7 bases fitting TRBD1. The ends lost 3 bases at V and 0 bases at J; junction bases unmatched: 5. The germline gives CDR1 SGHNT, CDR2 YYREEE (reference sequence). This CDR3 has 16 residues. The CDR3 region is CASSSGGTATNEKLFF. The CDR3 coding sequence is TGTGCCAGCAGCTCGGGAGGGACAGCAACTAATGAAAAACTGTTTTTT.

V gene TRBV18 combines with J gene TRBJ1-1; no definite D call. Germline assignment: CDR1 KGHSH and CDR2 LQKENI. V lost 2 bases, J lost 0 bases, and 10 bases lay in between. The CDR3 is 15 residues long. In DNA form, the CDR3 reads TGTGCCAGCTCACCAGTACTGCAGATGAACACTGAAGCTTTCTTT. Protein: CASSPVLQMNTEAFF.

The chain is built from TRBV19 and TRBJ1-4, with 7 bases aligning to TRBD1. The CDR3 sequence is 14 residues long. Germline V gene lookup returns CDR1 LNHDA and CDR2 SQIVND (reference sequence). After removal of 8 bases from V and 8 bases from J, the junction contained 11 bases not matched to a gene. The CDR3 sequence: CASSDRVGEEKLFF. The CDR3 bases are TGTGCCAGTTCTGACAGGGTAGGGGAAGAAAAACTGTTTTTT.

The chain combines TRBV11-2 with TRBJ1-4; D is uncertain. This CDR3 contains 14 residues. Trimming left V 2 bases short and J 7 bases short, with 11 bases between. The germline CDR1 and CDR2 sequences are SGHAT and FQNNGV. CDR3 residues: CASSLTRRIEKLFF. In DNA, the CDR3 is TGTGCCAGCAGCTTAACGCGACGTATTGAAAAACTGTTTTTT.

The V call is TRBV29-1, the J call TRBJ2-2; D ambiguous. The CDR3 contains 13 residues. CDR1 and CDR2 from the germline V gene are SQVTM and ANQGSEA. The CDR3 loop is CIARTGNTGELFF. Here the CDR3 DNA reads TGCATCGCCCGGACGGGGAACACCGGGGAGCTGTTTTTT.

This clone was seen only once. V usage is TRBV10-1 and J usage is TRBJ1-5, with a weak D call TRBD1 (5 bases). V was trimmed by 0 bases and J by 3 bases, leaving 18 bases between them. The CDR3 consists of 18 residues. CDR1 is WNHNN, CDR2 SYGVQD, per germline (reference sequence). The CDR3 bases are TGCGCCAGCAGTGAGTCTCTAGATGGAGGGGCGATCAATCAGCCCCAGCATTTT. Protein sequence: CASSESLDGGAINQPQHF.

J is TRBJ1-1 and V is TRBV5-1, with D perhaps TRBD1 (5 bases). The V end lost 5 bases, the J end lost 4 bases, and 9 bases lay between the germline ends. Germline-derived CDR1 and CDR2 are SGHRS and YFSETQ. CDR3 length equals 12 residues. The CDR3 bases are TGCGCCAGCAGGGCAGGGTCCACTGAAGCTTTCTTT. Translated: CASRAGSTEAFF.

The chain employs TRBV3-1 (or the pseudogene TRBV3-2) and TRBJ1-5, with D unresolved. The CDR3 runs 16 residues. With 1 base removed from V and 5 bases from J, the gap between germline ends came to 15 bases. Germline V gene sequence: CDR1 LGHDT, CDR2 YNNKEL (reference sequence). The CDR3 DNA reads as TGTGCCAGCAGCCAAGGCGTTCAGAGGCTTCATCAGCCCCAGCATTTT. Its translation is CASSQGVQRLHQPQHF.

Only a few counts were recorded for this clone. The chain is built from TRBV15 and TRBJ1-4, with 8 bases aligning to TRBD1. This CDR3 comprises 15 residues. Germline CDR1 and CDR2: LNHNV and YYDKDF (reference sequence). Trimming took 5 bases from V and 6 from J; bases not matched to a gene: 8. The CDR3 loop is CATSGTGTGYEKLFF. Here the CDR3 DNA reads TGTGCCACCAGCGGCACCGGGACAGGCTATGAAAAACTGTTTTTT.

The rearrangement joins TRBV24-1 to TRBJ2-5; 10 positions match TRBD2. The V gene's germline CDR1 is KGHDR and CDR2 SFDVKD. The CDR3 spans 17 residues. The V gene end was trimmed by 1 base and the J gene end by 3 bases; junction bases not matched to a gene: 7. For the CDR3, the DNA is TGTGCCACCAGTGATTTTCCCAGCGGGGGGGCCAAAGAGACCCAGTACTTC. It is translated as CATSDFPSGGAKETQYF.

V is TRBV19 and J is TRBJ1-2; 9 bases match TRBD1. The CDR3 is made up of 14 amino acids. The J segment lost 2 bases and the V segment lost 4 bases, leaving 2 bases of the junction unmatched. The germline V gene has CDR1 LNHDA and CDR2 SQIVND (reference sequence). CDR3 coding DNA: TGTGCCAGTAGTACCACAGGGGGCAACTATGGCTACACCTTC. Protein product: CASSTTGGNYGYTF.

The table lists this clone with a few counts. The V gene is TRBV11-2, the J gene TRBJ1-1; D remains unclear. The CDR3 is 12 amino acids. The germline V gene has CDR1 SGHAT and CDR2 FQNNGV. The V end was cut by 5 bases, the J end by 8 bases, with 12 bases between. The CDR3 nucleotides read TGTGCCAGCAGCCCCGAGGTAACGGAAGCTTTCTTT. Protein sequence: CASSPEVTEAFF.

The J gene is TRBJ2-1, the V gene TRBV7-2; TRBD1 aligns across 9 bases. V shed 5 bases and J 6 bases; nucleotides not matched to a gene: 11. Germline values: CDR1 SGHTA, CDR2 FQGNSA. This CDR3 comprises 16 residues. The CDR3 reads CASSRSRGTGFNEQFF. The CDR3 DNA is TGTGCCAGCAGCCGGTCCCGGGGGACAGGGTTCAATGAGCAGTTCTTC.

This chain joins TRBV10-3 and TRBJ2-3; TRBD1 aligns across 9 bases. J was trimmed by 4 bases and V by 5 bases; bases with no gene match: 7. Germline CDR1 is ENHRY and CDR2 is SYGVKD. The CDR3 contains 15 residues. CDR3 DNA sequence: TGTGCCATCAGTCCCGGGACAGGGAGCCCAGATACGCAGTATTTT. Translating gives CAISPGTGSPDTQYF.

The chain couples TRBV11-3 to TRBJ2-7; 9 bases are shared with TRBD2. Trimming at V came to 4 bases and at J to 7 bases, leaving 11 bases not matched to a gene. The germline V gene encodes CDR1 SGHNT and CDR2 YENEEA. The CDR3 is 15 amino acids. The CDR3 DNA follows: TGTGCCAGCAGCTCCAGGATAGCGGGAGCAGGGGAGCAGTACTTC. Translation gives CASSSRIAGAGEQYF.

J is TRBJ2-2 and V is TRBV28; D possibly matches TRBD1 or TRBD2 (5 bases each). CDR1 and CDR2 (germline): MDHEN, SYDVKM. The ends were cut back, 10 bases at V and 4 bases at J, with 16 bases in the middle. The CDR3 sequence is 14 residues long. The CDR3 protein is CATLGAGGTGELFF. CDR3 nucleotides: TGTGCCACCCTAGGGGCAGGAGGCACCGGGGAGCTGTTTTTT.

This rearrangement joins TRBV2 to TRBJ2-7; D unclear. This CDR3 spans 12 amino acids. The V gene's germline CDR1 is SNHLY and CDR2 FYNNEI. Trimming left V 10 bases short and J 0 bases short, with 10 bases between. CDR3 coding DNA: TGTGCCAATGGGATGTCCTCCTACGAGCAGTACTTC. It encodes CANGMSSYEQYF.

The chain is built from TRBV14 and TRBJ2-2; D not certain. With 4 bases removed from V and 6 bases from J, the gap between germline ends came to 15 bases. Germline V gene lookup returns CDR1 SGHDN and CDR2 FVKESK. CDR3 length equals 15 residues. The CDR3 sequence is CASSLRMGWAGELFF. CDR3 coding DNA: TGTGCCAGCAGCCTGAGAATGGGTTGGGCCGGGGAGCTGTTTTTT.